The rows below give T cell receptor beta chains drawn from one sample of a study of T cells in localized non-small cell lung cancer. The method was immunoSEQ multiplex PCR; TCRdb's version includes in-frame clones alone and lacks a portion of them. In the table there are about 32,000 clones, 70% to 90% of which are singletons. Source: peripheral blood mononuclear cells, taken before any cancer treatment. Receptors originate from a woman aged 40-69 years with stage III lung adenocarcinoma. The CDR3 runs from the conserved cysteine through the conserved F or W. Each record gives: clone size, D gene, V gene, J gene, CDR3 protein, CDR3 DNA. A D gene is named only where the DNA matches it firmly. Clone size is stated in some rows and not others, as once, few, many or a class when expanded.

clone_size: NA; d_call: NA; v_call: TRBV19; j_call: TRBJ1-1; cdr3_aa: CASSDDRTGTEAFF; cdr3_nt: TGTGCCAGTAGCGACGACAGAACTGGGACTGAAGCTTTCTTT
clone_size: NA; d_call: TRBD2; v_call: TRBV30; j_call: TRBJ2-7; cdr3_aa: CAWSGKAGINEQYF; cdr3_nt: TGTGCCTGGAGTGGCAAAGCGGGGATAAACGAGCAGTACTTC
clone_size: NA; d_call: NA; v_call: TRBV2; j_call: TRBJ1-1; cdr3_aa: CASSVSGNTEAFF; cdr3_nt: TGTGCCAGCAGTGTTTCGGGGAACACTGAAGCTTTCTTT
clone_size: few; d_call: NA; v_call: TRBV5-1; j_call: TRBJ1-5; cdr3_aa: CASSLGDGNQPQHF; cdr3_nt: TGCGCCAGCAGCTTAGGGGACGGCAATCAGCCCCAGCATTTT
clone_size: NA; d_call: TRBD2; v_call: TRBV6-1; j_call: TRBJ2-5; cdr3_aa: CASSRTWGGETQYF; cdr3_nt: TGTGCCAGCAGCCGCACCTGGGGAGGGGAGACCCAGTACTTC
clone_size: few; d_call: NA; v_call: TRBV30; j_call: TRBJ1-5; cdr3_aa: CAWSRQEVQPQHF; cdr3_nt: TGTGCCTGGAGTCGGCAGGAGGTTCAGCCCCAGCATTTT
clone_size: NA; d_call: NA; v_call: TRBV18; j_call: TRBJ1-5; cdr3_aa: CASSPEPRGNQPQHF; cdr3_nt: TGTGCCAGCTCACCTGAACCTAGGGGCAATCAGCCCCAGCATTTT
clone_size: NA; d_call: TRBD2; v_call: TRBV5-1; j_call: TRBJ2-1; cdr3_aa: CASSELAGSYNEQFF; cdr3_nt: TGCGCCAGCAGCGAACTAGCGGGATCCTACAATGAGCAGTTCTTC
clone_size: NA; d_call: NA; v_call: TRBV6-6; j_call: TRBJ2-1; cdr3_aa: CASSYSTDYNEQFF; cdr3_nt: TGTGCCAGCAGTTACTCGACGGACTACAATGAGCAGTTCTTC
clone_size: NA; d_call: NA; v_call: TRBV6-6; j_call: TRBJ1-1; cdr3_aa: CASSPGQMNTEAFF; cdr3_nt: TGTGCCAGCAGTCCAGGACAGATGAACACTGAAGCTTTCTTT
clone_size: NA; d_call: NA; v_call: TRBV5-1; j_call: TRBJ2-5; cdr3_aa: CASSLLGGQETQYF; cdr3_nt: TGCGCCAGCAGCTTACTTGGGGGCCAAGAGACCCAGTACTTC
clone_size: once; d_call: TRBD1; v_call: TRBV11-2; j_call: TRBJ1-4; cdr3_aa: CASSARQGWDEKLFF; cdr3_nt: TGTGCCAGCAGCGCCAGACAGGGGTGGGATGAAAAACTGTTTTTT
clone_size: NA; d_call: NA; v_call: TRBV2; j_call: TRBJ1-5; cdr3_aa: CASSDRERQPQHF; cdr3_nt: TGTGCCAGCAGTGACCGGGAAAGGCAGCCCCAGCATTTT
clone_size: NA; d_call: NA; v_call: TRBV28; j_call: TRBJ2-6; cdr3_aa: CASSFRGYPGANVLTF; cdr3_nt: TGTGCCAGCAGTTTTCGTGGCTACCCTGGGGCCAACGTCCTGACTTTC
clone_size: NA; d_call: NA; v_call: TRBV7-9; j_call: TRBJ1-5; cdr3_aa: CASSLVGNQPQHF; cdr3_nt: TGTGCCAGCAGCTTAGTAGGGAATCAGCCCCAGCATTTT
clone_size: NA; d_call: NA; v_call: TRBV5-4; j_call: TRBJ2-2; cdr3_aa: CASGTPGASGELFF; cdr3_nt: TGTGCCAGCGGGACTCCTGGGGCATCCGGGGAGCTGTTTTTT
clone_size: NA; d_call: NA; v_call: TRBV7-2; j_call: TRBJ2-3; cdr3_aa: CASSSSRADTQYF; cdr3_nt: TGTGCCAGCAGCTCGAGTAGGGCAGATACGCAGTATTTT
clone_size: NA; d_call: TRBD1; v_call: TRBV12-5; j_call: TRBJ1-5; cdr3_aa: CASGFSPGTEYSNQPQHF; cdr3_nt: TGTGCTAGTGGTTTTAGCCCCGGGACAGAGTATAGCAATCAGCCCCAGCATTTT
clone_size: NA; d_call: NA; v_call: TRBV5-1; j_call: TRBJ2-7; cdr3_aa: CASSPGGNSYEQYF; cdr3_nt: TGCGCCAGCAGCCCCGGGGGCAACTCCTACGAGCAGTACTTC
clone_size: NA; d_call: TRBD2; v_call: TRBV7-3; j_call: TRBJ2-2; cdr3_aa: CASSLNGGSNTGELFF; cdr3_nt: TGTGCCAGCAGCTTAAACGGGGGGAGCAACACCGGGGAGCTGTTTTTT
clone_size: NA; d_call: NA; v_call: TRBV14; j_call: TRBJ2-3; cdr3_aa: CASSQARAAQYF; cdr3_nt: TGTGCCAGCAGCCAAGCAAGGGCTGCGCAGTATTTT
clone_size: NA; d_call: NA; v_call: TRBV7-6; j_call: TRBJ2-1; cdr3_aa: CASSLSAPGFSYNEQFF; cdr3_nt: TGTGCCAGCAGCTTATCTGCCCCCGGGTTCTCCTACAATGAGCAGTTCTTC
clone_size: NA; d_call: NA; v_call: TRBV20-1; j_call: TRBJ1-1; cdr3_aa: CSARSEQAFF; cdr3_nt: TGCAGTGCTAGATCGGAGCAAGCTTTCTTT
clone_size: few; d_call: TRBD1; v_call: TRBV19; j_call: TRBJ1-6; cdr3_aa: CASGGTGDSPLHF; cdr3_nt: TGTGCCAGTGGGGGAACAGGGGATTCACCCCTCCACTTT
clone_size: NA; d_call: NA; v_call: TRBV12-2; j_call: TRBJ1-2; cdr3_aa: CASRLEGFLLRTYGYTF; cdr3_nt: TGTGCAAGTCGCTTAGAAGGGTTTTTGTTGCGGACTTATGGCTACACCTTC
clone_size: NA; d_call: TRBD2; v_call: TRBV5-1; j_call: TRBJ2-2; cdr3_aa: CASSSTSGGPNTGELFF; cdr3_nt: TGCGCCAGCAGCTCGACTAGCGGGGGCCCGAACACCGGGGAGCTGTTTTTT
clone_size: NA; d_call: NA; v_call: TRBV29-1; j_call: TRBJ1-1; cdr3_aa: CSVEENRVRAFF; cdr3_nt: TGCAGCGTTGAAGAGAATAGGGTAAGGGCTTTCTTT
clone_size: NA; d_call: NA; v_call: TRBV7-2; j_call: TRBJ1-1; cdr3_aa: CASSLVSGGTEAFF; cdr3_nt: TGTGCCAGCAGCTTAGTGTCCGGGGGCACTGAAGCTTTCTTT
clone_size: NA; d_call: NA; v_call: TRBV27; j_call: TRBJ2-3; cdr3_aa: CASKLRRATSTDTQYF; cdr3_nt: TGTGCCAGCAAGCTTCGGCGGGCAACCAGCACAGATACGCAGTATTTT
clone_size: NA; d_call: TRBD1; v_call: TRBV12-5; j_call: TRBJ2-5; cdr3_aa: CASGQGQGQETQYF; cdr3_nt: TGTGCTAGTGGTCAAGGACAGGGACAAGAGACCCAGTACTTC
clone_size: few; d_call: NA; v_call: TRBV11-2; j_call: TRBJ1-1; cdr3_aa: CASSLGVNTEAFF; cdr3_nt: TGTGCCAGCAGCTTAGGGGTGAACACTGAAGCTTTCTTT
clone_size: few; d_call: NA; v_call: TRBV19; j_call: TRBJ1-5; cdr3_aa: CASSMLGGGQPQHF; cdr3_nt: TGTGCCAGTAGTATGTTGGGGGGTGGACAGCCCCAGCATTTT
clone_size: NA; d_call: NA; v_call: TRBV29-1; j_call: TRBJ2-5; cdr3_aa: CSGAFVGLGEGTQYF; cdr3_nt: TGCAGCGGGGCTTTTGTGGGACTGGGGGAAGGGACCCAGTACTTC
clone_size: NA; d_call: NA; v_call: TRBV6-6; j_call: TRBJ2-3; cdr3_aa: CASSPYLTDTQYF; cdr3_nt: TGTGCCAGCAGCCCCTACCTCACAGATACGCAGTATTTT
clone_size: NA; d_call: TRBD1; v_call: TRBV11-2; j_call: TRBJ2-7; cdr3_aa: CASSLGGQGSYEQYF; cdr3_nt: TGTGCCAGCAGCTTAGGGGGACAGGGGTCCTACGAGCAGTACTTC
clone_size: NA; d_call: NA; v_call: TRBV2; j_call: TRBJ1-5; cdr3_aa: CASTPEGYQPQHF; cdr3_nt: TGTGCCAGCACCCCTGAAGGCTATCAGCCCCAGCATTTT
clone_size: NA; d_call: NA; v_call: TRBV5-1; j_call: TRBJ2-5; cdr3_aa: CASSLTTGETQYF; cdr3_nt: TGCGCCAGCAGCTTGACCACGGGGGAGACCCAGTACTTC
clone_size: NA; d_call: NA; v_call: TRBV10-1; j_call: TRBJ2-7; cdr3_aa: CASIRHFYEQYF; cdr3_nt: TGCGCCAGCATTCGGCACTTTTACGAGCAGTACTTC
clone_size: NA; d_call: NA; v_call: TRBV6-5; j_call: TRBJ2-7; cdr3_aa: CASSLTPGASYEQYF; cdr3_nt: TGTGCCAGCAGTTTAACCCCAGGGGCCTCCTACGAGCAGTACTTC
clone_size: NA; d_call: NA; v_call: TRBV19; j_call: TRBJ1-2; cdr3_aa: CASSTLVEEQKGNYGYTF; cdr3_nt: TGTGCCAGTAGTACGCTAGTAGAGGAACAGAAGGGAAACTATGGCTACACCTTC